The 21 T cell receptor beta chains listed next were all sequenced from one sample in a study of naive and memory T cell subsets. TCR cDNA received a 3' ligated oligonucleotide that carried a UMI. The SP2 primer and nested alpha and beta constant region primers amplified ligated cDNA in four rounds. From the 5' RACE reads, TCRdb called clonotypes with MiXCR, one entry per CDR3 protein. The table lists 55,000 to 65,000 distinct CDR3 sequences, 6% to 8.5% of them singletons. The receptors originated from a female donor in good health.

This clonotype has ten or more counts. The chain combines TRBV19 with TRBJ2-6; D is undetermined. The CDR3 covers 18 residues. The germline V gene has CDR1 LNHDA and CDR2 SQIVND (reference sequence). V shed 5 bases and J shed 1 base, with 18 bases lying between them. The CDR3 bases are TGTGCCAGTAGTTCCCAGGCCCTTTGGAGTTCTGGGGCCAACGTCCTGACTTTC. This encodes CASSSQALWSSGANVLTF.

This clonotype was detected many times. The rearrangement links TRBV19 to TRBJ1-2, with D uncertain. Germline-derived CDR1 and CDR2 are LNHDA and SQIVND (reference sequence). The length of the CDR3 is 14 residues. Trimming took off 1 base at V and 4 bases at J, with 10 bases between the two ends. The CDR3 reads CASSIGRQSYGYTF. In DNA, the CDR3 is TGTGCCAGTAGTATAGGACGGCAGTCCTATGGCTACACCTTC. The full variable domain, in which reference TRBV19 and TRBJ1-2 provide the parts outside the CDR3, is DGGITQSPKYLFRKEGQNVTLSCEQNLNHDAMYWYRQDPGQGLRLIYYSQIVNDFQKGDIAEGYSVSREKKESFPLTVTSAQKNPTAFYLCASSIGRQSYGYTFGSGTRLTVV.

The chain uses TRBV3-1 and TRBJ2-3; D tentatively reads TRBD1 or TRBD2 (5 bases each). The V end was cut by 0 bases, the J end by 1 base, with 14 bases between. The CDR3 covers 17 residues. Germline V gives CDR1 LGHDT, CDR2 YNNKEL (reference sequence). The CDR3 nucleotides are TGTGCCAGCAGCCAAGATCCGGGACCGACCCGCACAGATACGCAGTATTTT. It is translated as CASSQDPGPTRTDTQYF.

The V and J genes are TRBV7-9 and TRBJ2-7; the D is unclear. This CDR3 is built from 13 residues. Trimming took 1 base from V and 6 from J, leaving 10 bases between them. Germline loops: CDR1 SEHNR, CDR2 FQNEAQ (reference sequence). The CDR3 loop reads CASSLVAVGEQYF. CDR3 DNA sequence: TGTGCCAGCAGCTTAGTTGCAGTAGGCGAGCAGTACTTC.

Ten or more counts support this clonotype. This chain connects TRBV27 to TRBJ1-6; 9 bases fit TRBD1. In germline, CDR1 is MNHEY, CDR2 SMNVEV (reference sequence). V shed 6 bases, J shed 7 bases, and the junction held 4 bases outside the gene matches. This CDR3 comprises 14 residues. The DNA of the CDR3 is TGTGCCAGCAGCTGGACAGGGGTCAATTCACCCCTCCACTTT. Its protein product is CASSWTGVNSPLHF.

The table lists this clonotype with a few counts. The chain joins TRBV27 to TRBJ2-7; either TRBD1 or TRBD2 may supply D (6 bases each). The CDR3 loop spans 16 amino acids. Deletions cut 5 bases from V and 2 bases from J, with 19 bases between. Germline CDR1 reads MNHEY; CDR2 reads SMNVEV (reference sequence). CDR3 sequence: CASSPEPRGRPYEQYF. As DNA, the CDR3 is TGTGCCAGCAGTCCAGAACCCCGGGGGCGCCCCTACGAGCAGTACTTC.

This clonotype was found a few times. The chain uses TRBV28 and TRBJ1-5, with TRBD1 matching over 7 bases. The CDR3 is 15 amino acids. From germline, CDR1 is MDHEN and CDR2 SYDVKM. J was trimmed by 4 bases and V by 0 bases; bases with no gene match: 3. This CDR3 is CASSLWAGGNQPQHF. As DNA, the CDR3 is TGTGCCAGCAGTTTATGGGCAGGGGGTAATCAGCCCCAGCATTTT.

This clonotype was seen only a few times. Without the conserved terminal phenylalanine or tryptophan, this CDR3 likely stems from a read error. The DNA is left out, because the CDR3 cannot be placed on it with certainty; the CDR3 is given as TCRdb lists it. The chain employs TRBV7-6 and TRBJ2-7. The germline gives CDR1 SGHVS, CDR2 FNYEAQ. The CDR3 length equals 11 residues, ends included. The CDR3 sequence is CASSLAGQVED.

This chain connects TRBV18 to TRBJ2-7; D may be TRBD1 (5 bases). Trimming removed 0 bases at V and 4 bases at J, with 7 bases between. The CDR3 loop spans 13 amino acids. CDR1 and CDR2 from the germline V gene are KGHSH and LQKENI. The DNA of the CDR3 is TGTGCCAGCTCACCACCCGACAGTTACGAGCAGTACTTC. Its protein product is CASSPPDSYEQYF.

The chain is built from TRBV4-1 and TRBJ2-7, with D perhaps TRBD2 (5 bases). Trimming cost V 1 base and J 6 bases, with 16 bases left between them. Germline CDR1 MGHRA, CDR2 YSYEKL. CDR3 length: 15 amino acids. DNA for the CDR3: TGCGCCAGCAGCCAAGGATTAACTAGTCGGCGCGAGCAGTACTTC. Protein: CASSQGLTSRREQYF.

The sample holds a few counts of this clonotype. One end of the junction fails to match germline, which may point to a read error. This chain links TRBV12-3 or TRBV12-4 with TRBJ1-5, with 12 bases that match TRBD1. There are 15 residues in the CDR3. The CDR3 DNA sequence: TGTGCCAGCAGTTTCGGGACAGGGGGCAAGCAGCCCCAGCATTTT. This codes for CASSFGTGGKQPQHF.

The rearrangement joins TRBV19 to TRBJ1-5; D is ambiguous. V was shortened by 8 bases and J by 5 bases, with 16 bases between the two germline ends. The CDR3 is made up of 14 amino acids. The germline CDR1 and CDR2 sequences are LNHDA and SQIVND (reference sequence). Written as DNA, the CDR3 is TGTGCCAGTGCCCAAGGGCAGGACGATCAGCCCCAGCATTTT. This translates into CASAQGQDDQPQHF.

The chain has TRBV12-3 or TRBV12-4 and TRBJ1-2; D uncertain. V lost 5 bases to trimming and J lost 4 bases, with 14 bases between them. CDR3 length: 14 amino acids. The CDR3 protein is CASSQRGGFYGYTF. In DNA, the CDR3 is TGTGCCAGCAGTCAGCGCGGAGGTTTCTATGGCTACACCTTC.

This clonotype was found many times. The V and J genes are TRBV15 and TRBJ1-5, with D perhaps matching TRBD1 (5 bases). The V end lost 0 bases, the J end lost 5 bases, and 17 bases lay between the germline ends. The CDR3 is 17 amino acids. Germline lookup yields CDR1 LNHNV and CDR2 YYDKDF (reference sequence). This CDR3 reads CATSREAARVFDQPQHF. In DNA, the CDR3 is TGTGCCACCAGCAGAGAAGCTGCCAGGGTTTTTGATCAGCCCCAGCATTTT.

The table lists this clonotype with many counts. The V gene is TRBV2, the J gene TRBJ1-4; no firm D call. Trimming stripped 2 bases from V and 4 bases from J, with 8 bases between. This CDR3 spans 14 amino acids. The V gene's germline CDR1 is SNHLY and CDR2 FYNNEI. The CDR3 reads CASSEIGRNEKLFF. CDR3 bases: TGTGCCAGCAGTGAAATAGGCCGTAATGAAAAACTGTTTTTT.

In this sample, this clonotype turned up many times. The DNA for the CDR3 is TGTGCCAGCAGCCCCGGACAGGGACGGGGCGAGCAGTACTTC. It is translated as CASSPGQGRGEQYF. V usage is TRBV7-9 and J usage is TRBJ2-7; the match to TRBD1 covers 8 bases. The CDR3 length is 14 residues. CDR1 and CDR2 (germline): SEHNR, FQNEAQ (reference sequence). The J segment lost 6 bases and the V segment lost 5 bases, leaving 9 bases of the junction unmatched.

The chain carries TRBV28 and TRBJ1-1; D remains ambiguous. Germline V lookup: CDR1 MDHEN, CDR2 SYDVKM. Deletions cut 7 bases from V and 3 bases from J, with 12 bases between. This CDR3 is built from 13 residues. The CDR3 loop is CASTPYRDTEAFF. The CDR3 DNA reads as TGTGCCAGCACCCCCTATAGGGACACTGAAGCTTTCTTT.

The chain couples TRBV5-4 to TRBJ2-3; 13 bases line up with TRBD2. From germline, CDR1 is SGHNT and CDR2 YYREEE (reference sequence). The CDR3 is 18 amino acids. The V segment lost 0 bases and the J segment 3 bases; nucleotides outside the gene matches: 7. This chain's CDR3 is CASSLGTSGRGPTDTQYF. CDR3 nucleotide sequence: TGTGCCAGCAGCTTGGGTACTAGCGGGAGGGGGCCAACAGATACGCAGTATTTT. The complete variable domain, with remaining parts taken from reference TRBV5-4 and TRBJ2-3, reads ETGVTQSPTHLIKTRGQQVTLRCSSQSGHNTVSWYQQALGQGPQFIFQYYREEENGRGNFPPRFSGLQFPNYSSELNVNALELDDSALYLCASSLGTSGRGPTDTQYFGPGTRLTVL.

The rearrangement uses TRBV3-1 and TRBJ1-1; 7 nucleotides line up with TRBD1. The CDR3 has 13 residues. The V gene end was trimmed by 7 bases and the J gene end by 3 bases; junction bases not matched to a gene: 5. Germline CDR1 reads LGHDT; CDR2 reads YNNKEL (reference sequence). CDR3 residues: CASTGDSYTEAFF. The CDR3, as DNA: TGTGCCAGCACGGGGGACAGCTACACTGAAGCTTTCTTT.

There are a few counts of this clonotype. V is TRBV5-6 and J is TRBJ2-1; TRBD1 matches 7 bases. After removal of 0 bases from V and 11 bases from J, the junction contained 5 bases not matched to a gene. The CDR3 is 13 amino acids. From germline, CDR1 is SGHDT and CDR2 YYEEEE. DNA of the CDR3: TGTGCCAGCAGCTTGGCCGGGACAGTTCAGCAGTTCTTC. Amino acids: CASSLAGTVQQFF. The complete variable domain, with remaining parts taken from reference TRBV5-6 and TRBJ2-1, reads DAGVTQSPTHLIKTRGQQVTLRCSPKSGHDTVSWYQQALGQGPQFIFQYYEEEERQRGNFPDRFSGHQFPNYSSELNVNALLLGDSALYLCASSLAGTVQQFFGPGTRLTVL.

This clonotype was counted between two and nine times. The chain has TRBV5-6 and TRBJ2-7, with 7 bases identical to TRBD2. The CDR3 extends over 14 amino acids. V lost 4 bases to trimming and J lost 2 bases; unmatched junction nucleotides: 6. CDR1 is SGHDT, CDR2 YYEEEE, per germline. This CDR3 is CASSPWEGTYEQYF. CDR3 DNA sequence: TGTGCCAGCAGCCCCTGGGAGGGTACCTACGAGCAGTACTTC.